The clone carrying this T cell receptor beta chain was detected many times. Its target is not known. Amplified TCR beta CDR3 regions derived from RNA transcripts. The HTBI set primed first-round TCR CDR3 RT-PCR. TCRdb recomputed calls from the multiplex PCR reads with MiXCR, one row per CDR3 protein. The sample has hundreds of thousands of distinct CDR3 sequences, about 14% seen once. This sample stems from a study of T cells in Graves' hyperthyroidism and ophthalmopathy. Turning to the study itself: The blood sample was taken at first diagnosis, before treatment began.

Study-wide results and limits: Model output signaled ophthalmopathy a median approximately 6.2 months ahead of onset.

The CDR3 loop spans 16 amino acids. The trim removed 1 base at V and 3 bases at J, leaving 3 bases unmatched. The germline V gene encodes CDR1 DFQATT and CDR2 SNEGSKA (reference sequence). Sequences were obtained from blood. This clonotype originated in a woman aged 30 to 39 with Graves' hyperthyroidism. The V call is TRBV20-1, the J call TRBJ2-7; 16 bases fit TRBD2. The CDR3 coding sequence is TGCAGTGCTAGAGGGGGACTAGCGGGAGGGTTCTACGAGCAGTACTTC. This translates into CSARGGLAGGFYEQYF.